This T cell receptor beta chain appears in the sequencing data of a study of CXCR3-negative and CXCR3-positive naive CD8 T cells (dated by TCRdb to between 2017 and 2020). With regard to the full study: In total, 130 million or so TRB reads were obtained, which works out to roughly 1.5 +/- 0.3 million reads per library. Naive subsets from several donors and memory cells from 3 donors were included in the TRBV-TRBJ cluster analysis. Data from around ten donors, pooled across two independent experiments, went into the diversity and physicochemical repertoire analyses. Findings and caveats that apply to the study as a whole: Because surface CD5, which has been linked to self-reactivity in mice, was comparable between naive subsets, TCR interaction strength was also inferred from TRB CDR3 physicochemical properties. Both naive subsets had comparably high repertoire diversity, while memory CD8+ T cells had much lower repertoire diversity. TRB CDR3s from CXCR3-positive naive cells showed higher hydrophobicity (lower Kidera factor 4), lower energy, and higher strength and volume indices than CXCR3-negative naive cells. Within the same donor, TRBV-TRBJ usage looked similar between naive CXCR3-negative and CXCR3-positive cells, but memory cells had distinct patterns. Because CXCR3 expression was partially decreased after cryopreservation, freshly isolated PBMCs were used for most assays.

From the cysteine through the phenylalanine, the CDR3 covers 14 amino acids. No DNA is recorded. CDR1 and CDR2, looked up from the germline V gene (reference sequence), are DFQATT and SNEGSKA. For every CD8+ T cell subset, 250,000 to 300,000 cells were flow-sorted straight into RLT lysis buffer, and each subset was sorted in triplicate. To exclude memory contaminants, naive CD8+ T cells were stringently defined as CD45RO-CCR7+CD27+CD95-. Peripheral blood mononuclear cells were isolated from buffy coats using standard density gradient centrifugation. Naive CXCR3-negative and CXCR3-positive CD8+ T cells were flow-sorted on a FACSAria III. An RNeasy Mini Kit was used to extract total RNA from the sorted cells. Sequenced using a NextSeq 550. The Human TCR Profiling Kit (MiLaboratory) was used to prepare UMI-labeled 5' RACE TRB cDNA libraries. cDNA synthesis used the entire amount of extracted RNA, and PCR amplification then used the entire amount of cDNA produced. The libraries were made side by side, with each library going through the same number of PCR cycles. The original methods were these. With a minimum of two reads required per UMI, MIGEC and MiXCR pulled out about 50,000 +/- 10,000 unique UMI-labeled TRB cDNA molecules from each library. On average, about 40,000 +/- 10,000 functional in-frame TRB CDR3 nucleotide clonotypes lacking stop codons were found per library. After downsampling to 5000 UMI-labeled TRB molecules per sample, diversity metrics such as normalized Shannon-Wiener and Chao1 were calculated in VDJtools. VDJtools was used to calculate clonotype-size-weighted physicochemical properties of the central five CDR3 residues, namely interaction energy, strength, volume and Kidera factor 4. TCRdb reprocessed the sequencing reads and holds a single record per CDR3 protein sequence, with no DNA. TCRdb, not the original authors, processed these V and J calls. The table for this sample records approximately 65,000 distinct CDR3 sequences. The ten largest clonotypes hold 0.55% to 0.8% of the sample.

Comment on this clonotype: No antigen is known for it.

Sequencing was performed on naive CXCR3+ CD8+ T cells from blood. Interpreted using the paper, the cell subset or site label stands for: CD45RO-CCR7+CD27+CD95- naive CD8+ T cells expressing CXCR3 (TNR3+). The chain is made from TRBV20-1 and TRBJ2-7. The receptor's source is a human donor in good health. Some clones in this sample may be carry-over from other donors' samples. The CDR3 region: CSARDRLEPLEQYF.